The clone carrying this TCR beta chain appeared once. Germline lookup yields CDR1 SGHRS and CDR2 YFSETQ. Trimming cost V 4 bases and J 6 bases; bases outside gene matches: 14. The CDR3 spans 16 residues. Seattle patients were enrolled while actively infected and followed longitudinally. This entry belongs to a study of blood T cell repertoires in COVID-19. Study background: Samples representing acute and convalescent COVID-19 were sourced from the United States, Italy and Spain. PBMCs, B-cell-depleted T cells, or T cells provided the cDNA or gDNA that made up the material.

The authors' processing: Researchers report that nucleated cell counts were estimated from reference gene primer amplification. Profiled with immunoSEQ multiplex PCR; TCRdb holds only in-frame clones, not every one. V and J calls and clone size come straight from that table; D and trimming were deduced from the DNA. The table records 450,000 or so clones, about 87% of them present only once. This TCR was sampled from a man younger than 35 with COVID-19, enrolled during active disease. J is TRBJ2-3 and V is TRBV5-1, with 7 bases identical to TRBD1. The sample comprised peripheral blood. The CDR3 protein is CASSPGTAPEGDTQYF. The CDR3 nucleotides read TGCGCCAGCAGCCCAGGGACAGCACCCGAAGGCGATACGCAGTATTTT.